The 30 T cell receptor beta chains presented below share a single source sample, sequenced in a study of T-cell memory formation after mild COVID-19. TCRdb re-called the 5' RACE reads through MiXCR, storing one row per CDR3 protein. This sample has about 350,000 distinct CDR3 sequences, with approximately 14% found just once. Sequenced sample: PBMCs or a T cell subset sorted from them (not recorded which). These receptors were obtained from a man aged 18 to 29 who had mild COVID-19 (a few samples of this study predate the infection). Cell type and time point are not known.

In DNA form, the CDR3 reads TGTGCCAGCAAGCTGGGAGCTACAGGGCTCCTCCACTTT. Protein: CASKLGATGLLHF. The chain employs TRBV6-6 and TRBJ1-6; possible D gene TRBD1, 6 bases. There are 13 residues in the CDR3. Germline values: CDR1 MNHNY, CDR2 SVGAGI (reference sequence). V was cut by 7 bases and J by 15 bases, with 19 bases left in between.

This clonotype was seen repeatedly, ten times or more. The rearrangement links TRBV7-9 to TRBJ2-1; D is perhaps TRBD1 (5 bases). The CDR3 is 15 residues long. V was clipped by 4 bases and J by 0 bases, with 10 bases between them. CDR1 SEHNR and CDR2 FQNEAQ come from the germline V gene (reference sequence). The CDR3 here is CASSSDTTSYNEQFF. In DNA, the CDR3 is TGTGCCAGCAGCTCGGACACTACCTCCTACAATGAGCAGTTCTTC.

The J gene is TRBJ2-3, the V gene TRBV3-1; no clear D. CDR3 size: 10 residues. V was pared by 8 bases and J by 5 bases, with 5 bases between. The germline gives CDR1 LGHDT, CDR2 YNNKEL (reference sequence). This CDR3 is CASPQDTQYF. CDR3 coding DNA: TGTGCCAGCCCCCAAGATACGCAGTATTTT.

In its sample, this clonotype was seen a few times. The chain is built from TRBV10-3 and TRBJ2-3; TRBD2 matches 7 bases. The CDR3 runs 13 residues. V trimming: 7 bases; J trimming: 1 base; junction bases outside the gene matches: 2. Germline V gives CDR1 ENHRY, CDR2 SYGVKD. Here the CDR3 DNA reads TGTGCCATCATGAGCGGGGGCACAGATACGCAGTATTTT. It is translated as CAIMSGGTDTQYF.

This chain uses TRBV9 with TRBJ2-1, with D unresolved. CDR1 is SGDLS and CDR2 is YYNGEE in the germline V gene. CDR3 length: 13 amino acids. V lost 0 bases, J lost 5 bases, and 6 bases lay in between. This CDR3 is CASSVDRHNEQFF. The CDR3, as DNA: TGTGCCAGCAGCGTAGACCGGCACAATGAGCAGTTCTTC.

The sample holds a few counts of this clonotype. This chain joins TRBV7-8 and TRBJ2-3, with 7 bases aligning to TRBD1. The germline V gene encodes CDR1 SGHVS and CDR2 FQNEAQ. This CDR3 contains 18 residues. Germline trimming cut 1 base from V and 0 bases from J; bases unmatched to any gene: 10. The CDR3: CASSLGPNRGQSTDTQYF. DNA of the CDR3: TGTGCCAGCAGCTTAGGCCCTAACAGGGGTCAGAGCACAGATACGCAGTATTTT.

This clonotype was seen ten or more times. The rearrangement uses TRBV7-2 and TRBJ2-1; D is uncertain. Germline CDR1 SGHTA, CDR2 FQGNSA. CDR3 length: 14 residues. V lost 2 bases and J lost 8, with 13 bases in between. CDR3 sequence (DNA): TGTGCCAGCAGCTTACGGTCACAGTGGGATGAGCAGTTCTTC. Protein: CASSLRSQWDEQFF.

The chain links TRBV12-3 or TRBV12-4 to TRBJ1-1; 7 bases are shared with TRBD1. The CDR3 length is 15 residues. Germline trimming cut 1 base from V and 4 bases from J; bases unmatched to any gene: 6. Here the CDR3 reads CASSLVRGGATEAFF. DNA of the CDR3: TGTGCCAGCAGTTTAGTCCGAGGGGGCGCCACTGAAGCTTTCTTT.

This clonotype was counted only a few times. V and J are TRBV6-5 and TRBJ1-2; 7 bases fit TRBD1. The CDR3 has 13 amino acids. Germline V gives CDR1 MNHEY, CDR2 SVGAGI. Losses at the gene ends were 2 bases for V and 8 bases for J; bases not matched to a gene: 5. CDR3 sequence: CASSYQGVRGYTF. Written as DNA, the CDR3 is TGTGCCAGCAGTTACCAGGGGGTGAGAGGCTACACCTTC.

The rearrangement links TRBV5-6 to TRBJ1-5; D remains ambiguous. The CDR3 has 16 residues. V was trimmed by 0 bases and J by 4 bases, leaving 14 bases between them. CDR1 is SGHDT, CDR2 YYEEEE, per germline. The CDR3 nucleotides read TGTGCCAGCAGCTTGGCTGCAGTGGGTAGTAATCAGCCCCAGCATTTT. Residues: CASSLAAVGSNQPQHF.

The chain uses TRBV4-2 and TRBJ1-4; D unresolved. This CDR3 contains 14 residues. Deletions cut 5 bases from V and 0 bases from J, with 7 bases between. Per the germline V gene, CDR1 is LGHNA and CDR2 is YNFKEQ. The CDR3 nucleotides are TGTGCCAGCAGCGATCTCGCAACTAATGAAAAACTGTTTTTT. The encoded protein is CASSDLATNEKLFF.

J is TRBJ2-2 and V is TRBV12-3 or TRBV12-4; 7 positions match TRBD1. The CDR3 is 14 residues long. V lost 5 bases, J lost 5 bases, and 5 bases stayed unmatched. CDR3 in amino acids: CASSRQTGTGELFF. The CDR3 DNA follows: TGTGCCAGCAGTCGACAGACAGGGACCGGGGAGCTGTTTTTT.

The chain joins TRBV4-1 to TRBJ1-1, with 7 bases matching TRBD1. V lost 2 bases and J lost 5; bases outside the gene matches: 8. The germline V gene has CDR1 MGHRA and CDR2 YSYEKL. CDR3 length: 15 residues. The CDR3 spells CASSQPQGRGTEAFF. CDR3 coding DNA: TGCGCCAGCAGCCAACCACAGGGGAGAGGGACTGAAGCTTTCTTT.

This sequence joins TRBV5-1 and TRBJ2-7; D possibly corresponds to TRBD1 (5 bases). The V end lost 0 bases, the J end lost 7 bases, and 17 bases lay between the germline ends. The CDR3 extends over 15 amino acids. Per germline, CDR1 SGHRS and CDR2 YFSETQ. CDR3 region: CASSLDPGRVGEQYF. CDR3 nucleotide sequence: TGCGCCAGCAGCTTGGATCCGGGCAGGGTGGGGGAGCAGTACTTC. The full variable domain, completed using reference TRBV5-1 and TRBJ2-7, is KAGVTQTPRYLIKTRGQQVTLSCSPISGHRSVSWYQQTPGQGLQFLFEYFSETQRNKGNFPGRFSGRQFSNSRSEMNVSTLELGDSALYLCASSLDPGRVGEQYFGPGTRLTVT.

CDR3 region: CASSYDSAYEAFF. DNA of the CDR3: TGTGCCAGCAGTTACGACAGTGCATATGAAGCTTTCTTT. The chain carries TRBV6-6 and TRBJ1-1; maybe TRBD1 (5 bases). The germline V and J ends were trimmed by 2 bases and 7 bases, with 11 bases remaining between them. The CDR3 length is 13 residues. The germline V gene has CDR1 MNHNY and CDR2 SVGAGI (reference sequence).

This clonotype was detected only a few times. The CDR3 DNA sequence: TGTGCCAGCAGTACCCAGTGGGGGGCGGGGGAGCAGTACGTC. Residues: CASSTQWGAGEQYV. The rearrangement uses TRBV28 and TRBJ2-7; D may correspond to TRBD1 or TRBD2 (6 bases each). V was cut by 5 bases and J by 7 bases, with 18 bases left in between. The CDR3 totals 14 residues. Germline V gene sequence: CDR1 MDHEN, CDR2 SYDVKM.

This clonotype was counted at least ten times. The chain uses TRBV7-9 and TRBJ1-1, with no clear D. The germline gives CDR1 SEHNR, CDR2 FQNEAQ (reference sequence). CDR3 length: 13 amino acids. V lost 1 base to trimming and J lost 4 bases, with 7 bases between them. The CDR3 loop is CASSLEVGTEAFF. The CDR3 coding sequence is TGTGCCAGCAGCTTAGAAGTGGGCACTGAAGCTTTCTTT.

In its sample, this clonotype was seen a few times. One end of the junction does not line up with germline, which may come from a read error. This chain connects TRBV6-5 to TRBJ1-1; 7 bases map to TRBD1. Germline loops: CDR1 MNHEY, CDR2 SVGAGI. The CDR3 length is 15 residues. The CDR3 bases are TGTGCCAGCAGTCAAAGGACAGGTGTGAACAATGAAGCTTTCTTT. Translated: CASSQRTGVNNEAFF.

This chain uses TRBV27 with TRBJ2-7, with 9 positions matching TRBD1. The length of the CDR3 is 15 residues. Trimming cost V 5 bases and J 3 bases; bases outside gene matches: 8. Germline lookup yields CDR1 MNHEY and CDR2 SMNVEV (reference sequence). The CDR3 coding sequence is TGTGCCAGCAGTCCCACCCGACAGGGGGGCTACGAGCAGTACGTC. Its translation is CASSPTRQGGYEQYV.

This clonotype was counted at least ten times. This chain connects TRBV27 to TRBJ2-1, with TRBD2 matching 10 bases. V trimming: 7 bases; J trimming: 5 bases; junction bases outside the gene matches: 11. Per germline, CDR1 MNHEY and CDR2 SMNVEV (reference sequence). This CDR3 has 16 amino acids. The CDR3 protein is CASTDAGLAGDNEQFF. The CDR3 DNA reads TGTGCCAGCACCGACGCGGGGCTAGCGGGGGACAATGAGCAGTTCTTC.

The chain links TRBV3-1 to TRBJ2-3, with TRBD2 matching over 12 bases. The germline CDR1 and CDR2 sequences are LGHDT and YNNKEL (reference sequence). This CDR3 comprises 17 residues. After removal of 6 bases from V and 0 bases from J, the junction contained 7 bases not matched to a gene. CDR3 nucleotides: TGTGCCAGCAGTCCCGGGACTAGCGGGCCAAGCACAGATACGCAGTATTTT. As protein: CASSPGTSGPSTDTQYF.

The V gene is TRBV12-3 or TRBV12-4, the J gene TRBJ2-4; 8 positions agree with TRBD1. The CDR3 contains 13 residues. The trim removed 5 bases at V and 8 bases at J, leaving 5 bases unmatched. The CDR3 here is CASSGQGGDIQYF. The DNA for the CDR3 is TGTGCCAGCAGTGGACAGGGCGGGGACATTCAGTACTTC.

In this sample, this clonotype turned up a few times. The chain couples TRBV6-5 to TRBJ2-3, with TRBD2 matching 9 bases. The V gene end was trimmed by 2 bases and the J gene end by 1 base; junction bases not matched to a gene: 7. Germline V gene lookup returns CDR1 MNHEY and CDR2 SVGAGI. CDR3 size: 17 residues. The CDR3 DNA follows: TGTGCCAGCAGTTACCCTAGCGGGGCGGATGGCACAGATACGCAGTATTTT. Protein sequence: CASSYPSGADGTDTQYF.

This clonotype was observed at least ten times. V is TRBV7-9 and J is TRBJ2-5; 8 bases line up with TRBD1. Germline V lookup: CDR1 SEHNR, CDR2 FQNEAQ (reference sequence). After removal of 5 bases from V and 4 bases from J, the junction contained 9 bases not matched to a gene. The CDR3 contains 15 residues. CDR3 nucleotides: TGTGCCAGCAGCCCTGTGGACAGGGCGGGAGAGACCCAGTACTTC. Translated: CASSPVDRAGETQYF.

The count of this clonotype is one. The J gene is TRBJ1-2, the V gene TRBV6-1, with D hard to call. The CDR3 is 10 residues long. V was cut by 10 bases and J by 7 bases, with 10 bases left in between. Per the germline V gene, CDR1 is MNHNS and CDR2 is SASEGT. The CDR3 coding sequence is TGTGCCATCATCTCGGGTGGCTACACCTTC. Its protein product is CAIISGGYTF.

This chain joins TRBV29-1 and TRBJ2-2; perhaps TRBD2 as D (6 bases). The CDR3 is 13 amino acids. Germline V CDR1 and CDR2: SQVTM, ANQGSEA. V was shortened by 4 bases and J by 6 bases, with 12 bases between the two germline ends. CDR3 sequence (DNA): TGCAGCGTTGGGGTAACGGGGGCCGGGGAGCTGTTTTTT. It specifies CSVGVTGAGELFF.

The sample holds many counts of this clonotype. The chain is built from TRBV6-5 and TRBJ2-5; weak D call: TRBD2 (6 bases). The CDR3 totals 15 residues. Trimming cost V 4 bases and J 5 bases, with 17 bases left between them. CDR1 and CDR2 from the germline V gene are MNHEY and SVGAGI. The CDR3 DNA sequence: TGTGCCAGCAGTTTAACCGGGACTTTCTTGGAGACCCAGTACTTC. Translating it yields CASSLTGTFLETQYF.

A few counts support this clonotype. V usage is TRBV6-1 and J usage is TRBJ1-2; weak D call: TRBD1 (5 bases). This CDR3 contains 14 residues. CDR1 is MNHNS and CDR2 is SASEGT in the germline V gene. The V end was cut by 5 bases, the J end by 3 bases, with 13 bases between. This CDR3 reads CASSSQGSYYGYTF. The DNA of the CDR3 is TGTGCCAGCAGTAGCCAGGGCAGCTACTATGGCTACACCTTC.

This clonotype has only one observation. The chain has TRBV10-2 and TRBJ2-7; D is tentatively TRBD1 or TRBD2 (6 bases each). Trimming took 6 bases from V and 4 from J, leaving 7 bases between them. Per the germline V gene, CDR1 is WSHSY and CDR2 is SAAADI. The CDR3 loop spans 11 amino acids. The CDR3 coding sequence is TGCGCCAGCAGAGGGGGGTACGAGCAGTACTTC. Protein product: CASRGGYEQYF.

This clonotype was observed a few times. The rearrangement links TRBV11-2 to TRBJ2-1, with 7 bases fitting TRBD2. Germline assignment: CDR1 SGHAT and CDR2 FQNNGV. J gave up 4 bases and V 2 bases, and 11 bases lay outside the gene matches. The CDR3 consists of 17 residues. The CDR3 sequence: CASSLSSGALIYNEQFF. The DNA for the CDR3 is TGTGCCAGCAGCTTAAGCAGCGGGGCCCTAATTTACAATGAGCAGTTCTTC.